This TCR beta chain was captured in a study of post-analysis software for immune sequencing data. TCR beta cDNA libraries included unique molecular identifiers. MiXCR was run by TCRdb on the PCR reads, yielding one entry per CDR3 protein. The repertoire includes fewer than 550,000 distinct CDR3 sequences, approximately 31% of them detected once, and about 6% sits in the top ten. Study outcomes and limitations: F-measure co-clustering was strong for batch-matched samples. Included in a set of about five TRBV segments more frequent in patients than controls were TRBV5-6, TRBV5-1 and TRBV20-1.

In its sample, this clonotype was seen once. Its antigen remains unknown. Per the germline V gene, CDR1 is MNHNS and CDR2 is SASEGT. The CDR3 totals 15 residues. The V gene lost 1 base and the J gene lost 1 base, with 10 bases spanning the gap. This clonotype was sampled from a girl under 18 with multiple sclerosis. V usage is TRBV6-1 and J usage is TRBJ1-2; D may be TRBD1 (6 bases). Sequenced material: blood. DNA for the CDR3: TGTGCCAGCAGTGAAGGAAGGGGGTTTAACTATGGCTACACCTTC. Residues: CASSEGRGFNYGYTF.